This T cell receptor (beta chain) came from a study of cytomegalovirus exposure and HLA in healthy donors. Regarding the study as a whole: V segments that were indistinguishable, TRBV6-2 and TRBV6-3 among them, were omitted from analysis. Presence/absence comparisons presumed near-even sequencing depth among donors. Using the classifier, cytomegalovirus status was reportedly diagnosed with high specificity and sensitivity. TCR beta V- and J-gene trimming, according to a later analysis, was linked to a missense DCLRE1C variant.

Turning to this clone: Its antigen is unidentified.

This CDR3 comprises 15 residues. V trimming: 5 bases; J trimming: 7 bases; junction bases outside the gene matches: 9. Germline V lookup: CDR1 MDHEN, CDR2 SYDVKM. 60 Vbeta and 13 Jbeta primers were used in PCR. Profiling relied on immunoSEQ multiplex PCR, and the TCRdb table lists in-frame clones only, not all of them. The sample shows 150,000 to 200,000 clones, 75% to 85% of them seen only once. This receptor was taken from a female donor in good health and CMV-seronegative. Source material: PBMCs. The chain is built from TRBV28 and TRBJ1-5, with 9 positions matching TRBD1. CDR3 nucleotide sequence: TGTGCCAGCAGTCCGCCCGGGACAGGGCGCCAGCCCCAGCATTTT. Protein sequence: CASSPPGTGRQPQHF.